These 18 T cell receptor beta chains were sequenced from one sample in a study of blood T cell repertoires in COVID-19 (dated by TCRdb to the early 2020s). The method behind the library was the immunoSEQ multiplex PCR assay. This immuneACCESS table, as held by TCRdb, lists in-frame sequences with V and J called but not all clones. Of the missing ones, under half trace to an unresolved V gene in checked studies; the others have no known cause. The sample table holds about 160,000 clones, of which roughly 93% were seen once. The ten largest clonotypes hold 2% to 3% of the sample. Sequences were obtained from peripheral blood. These receptors were collected from a man between 18 and 35 years old with acute or convalescent COVID-19.

J is TRBJ1-1 and V is TRBV5-1; 10 bases fit TRBD1. Germline CDR1 SGHRS, CDR2 YFSETQ. Losses at the gene ends were 3 bases for V and 3 bases for J; bases not matched to a gene: 11. CDR3 length equals 17 residues. The CDR3: CASSSVPGQGWDTEAFF. The CDR3 DNA follows: TGCGCCAGCAGCTCCGTCCCGGGACAGGGGTGGGACACTGAAGCTTTCTTT.

This clone was recorded a few times. V gene TRBV12-3 or TRBV12-4 combines with J gene TRBJ2-7; D uncertain. Trimming shortened V by 3 bases and J by 4 bases, and 10 bases separated the two germline ends. The CDR3 totals 13 residues. The DNA for the CDR3 is TGTGCCAGCAGTTTGAGTACTCCGTACGAGCAGTACTTC. It specifies CASSLSTPYEQYF.

This clone appeared once. The chain combines TRBV30 with TRBJ1-4; D is perhaps TRBD1 (6 bases). In germline, CDR1 is GTSNPN, CDR2 SVGIG (reference sequence). Trimming cost V 3 bases and J 5 bases, with 10 bases left between them. This CDR3 is 13 amino acids long. DNA of the CDR3: TGTGCCTGGAGGGACAGACCAAATGAAAAACTGTTTTTT. It codes for CAWRDRPNEKLFF.

This chain uses TRBV30 with TRBJ1-1, with TRBD1 as a possible D gene (6 bases). This CDR3 spans 14 amino acids. The germline CDR1 and CDR2 sequences are GTSNPN and SVGIG (reference sequence). Between the trimmed V and J ends, which lost 4 bases and 5 bases, there was a span of 17 bases. This chain's CDR3 is CAWNSQGPRTEAFF. For the CDR3, the DNA is TGTGCCTGGAACTCACAGGGCCCGAGGACTGAAGCTTTCTTT.

The chain employs TRBV5-1 and TRBJ1-4; 7 nucleotides agree with TRBD1. The CDR3 consists of 16 residues. With 3 bases clipped from V and 0 bases from J, the junction kept 5 bases outside the gene matches. CDR1 is SGHRS and CDR2 is YFSETQ in the germline V gene. In nucleotides, the CDR3 is TGCGCCAGCAGCTGGGGACAGTATGCAACTAATGAAAAACTGTTTTTT. Translating it yields CASSWGQYATNEKLFF.

The V call is TRBV9, the J call TRBJ1-6; the D gene is possibly TRBD1 (6 bases). Germline loops: CDR1 SGDLS, CDR2 YYNGEE. The CDR3 has 15 residues. V was pared by 3 bases and J by 7 bases, with 14 bases between. This CDR3 is CASSAGHPGNSPLHF. In DNA, the CDR3 is TGTGCCAGCAGCGCGGGACACCCAGGGAATTCACCCCTCCACTTT.

This chain joins TRBV7-5 and TRBJ1-2. TRBV7-5 is marked as a pseudogene. The CDR3 extends over 16 amino acids. The CDR3 sequence: CARSLCPWTDLYGYTF. Here the CDR3 DNA reads TGTGCCAGAAGCTTATGTCCTTGGACTGACCTCTATGGCTACACCTTC.

The chain's CDR3 is CASSQDYGQGNSPLHF. The CDR3, as DNA: TGTGCCAGCAGCCAAGATTATGGACAGGGTAATTCACCCCTCCACTTT. The chain employs TRBV14 and TRBJ1-6; 8 nucleotides match TRBD1. The CDR3 extends over 16 amino acids. The germline V gene encodes CDR1 SGHDN and CDR2 FVKESK. The J segment lost 6 bases and the V segment lost 0 bases, leaving 4 bases of the junction unmatched.

This sequence joins TRBV29-1 and TRBJ1-1; 9 bases line up with TRBD1. CDR3 size: 13 residues. The V gene's germline CDR1 is SQVTM and CDR2 ANQGSEA. J gave up 4 bases and V 6 bases, and 6 bases lay outside the gene matches. The DNA for the CDR3 is TGCAGCGTGGACGGACAGGGGAGCACTGAAGCTTTCTTT. This translates into CSVDGQGSTEAFF.

CDR3 amino acids: CASSPPAGAPYNEQFF. In nucleotides, the CDR3 is TGTGCCAGCTCACCACCGGCGGGGGCCCCCTACAATGAGCAGTTCTTC. The gene calls are TRBV18 and TRBJ2-1, with TRBD2 as a possible D gene (7 bases). The CDR3 is made up of 16 amino acids. V shed 0 bases and J shed 2 bases, with 11 bases lying between them. Germline V lookup: CDR1 KGHSH, CDR2 LQKENI.

The rearrangement uses TRBV24-1 and TRBJ2-1; D is perhaps TRBD1 (5 bases). The length of the CDR3 is 13 residues. Germline V gene data show CDR1 as KGHDR and CDR2 as SFDVKD. Between the trimmed V and J ends, which lost 2 bases and 10 bases, there was a span of 11 bases. The CDR3 spells CATSDSGYGEQFF. CDR3 in DNA: TGTGCCACCAGTGATTCAGGGTACGGCGAGCAGTTCTTC.

This chain joins TRBV2 and TRBJ2-1; 7 nucleotides agree with TRBD1. Germline values: CDR1 SNHLY, CDR2 FYNNEI. V dropped 4 bases and J dropped 0; count of bases not matched to a gene: 3. The CDR3 is 15 amino acids. The chain's CDR3 is CASSVNRGSYNEQFF. The CDR3 DNA sequence: TGTGCCAGCAGTGTAAACAGGGGCTCCTACAATGAGCAGTTCTTC.

The chain joins TRBV9 to TRBJ2-1; 7 nucleotides agree with TRBD2. This CDR3 has 18 residues. V shed 0 bases and J 6 bases; nucleotides not matched to a gene: 15. CDR1 SGDLS and CDR2 YYNGEE come from the germline V gene. For the CDR3, the DNA is TGTGCCAGCAGCGTAGATGGACTAGGGTGGAATGTTGTCAATGAGCAGTTCTTC. Translating gives CASSVDGLGWNVVNEQFF.

The rearrangement links TRBV12-3 or TRBV12-4 to TRBJ1-2; TRBD1 matches 7 bases. The CDR3 covers 13 residues. V was pared by 7 bases and J by 6 bases, with 8 bases of the junction left unmatched. CDR3: CASTSTGWHGYTF. Written as DNA, the CDR3 is TGTGCCAGCACCTCGACAGGGTGGCATGGCTACACCTTC.

Comment on this clone: The junction shows a germline mismatch at one end, possibly a read error. The J gene is TRBJ1-1, the V gene TRBV6-5, with 10 bases fitting TRBD1. This CDR3 is built from 14 residues. The germline gives CDR1 MNHEY, CDR2 SVGAGI. The CDR3 loop is CATPGQGMNTEAFF. CDR3 coding DNA: TGCGCTACCCCGGGACAGGGGATGAACACTGAAGCTTTCTTT.

The V gene is TRBV4-1, the J gene TRBJ2-5; D is unclear. The CDR3 has 13 residues. CDR1 is MGHRA, CDR2 YSYEKL, per germline. V dropped 1 base and J dropped 7 bases, with 10 bases sitting between them. The CDR3 loop reads CASSQAQSGTQYF. The CDR3 DNA follows: TGCGCCAGCAGCCAAGCCCAATCGGGGACCCAGTACTTC.

The chain is built from TRBV6-5 and TRBJ1-2; D not certain. CDR3 length equals 15 residues. CDR1 and CDR2 from the germline V gene are MNHEY and SVGAGI. The V end lost 5 bases, the J end lost 7 bases, and 20 bases lay between the germline ends. The CDR3 loop reads CASSREGLGLAGYTF. CDR3 bases: TGTGCCAGCAGTCGCGAGGGCTTAGGGCTCGCTGGCTACACCTTC.

The rearrangement joins TRBV7-6 to TRBJ2-1, with 11 bases fitting TRBD1. This CDR3 region has 15 residues. Germline V gene data show CDR1 as SGHVS and CDR2 as FNYEAQ. The ends lost 2 bases at V and 7 bases at J; junction bases unmatched: 4. CDR3 region: CASSLPGTGGNEQFF. CDR3 nucleotides: TGTGCCAGCAGCTTACCCGGGACAGGGGGTAATGAGCAGTTCTTC.